This T cell receptor beta chain originates from a study of T cell responses to AZD1222 COVID-19 vaccine. Study findings and constraints: Mostly white British, mostly female donors; authors suggested clonal diversity may be underestimated. Just six AZD1222 recipients were seropositive at baseline.

Method: immunoSEQ multiplex PCR; TCRdb's copy keeps in-frame clones and lacks some. There are roughly 150,000 clones in the sample; 85% to 95% occur only once, and 1.3% lies in the top ten. CDR1 and CDR2 (germline): SGHDT, YYEEEE. Trimming took off 0 bases at V and 2 bases at J, with 11 bases between the two ends. The length of the CDR3 is 15 residues. Of note for this clone: The antigen is not known.

This TCR derives from an adult in good health. The starting material was peripheral blood, obtained on day 0 of AZD1222 vaccination. The chain couples TRBV5-6 to TRBJ2-5; D perhaps matches TRBD2 (5 bases). CDR3 nucleotides: TGTGCCAGCAGCTTGGCCGGGGTAGGGCAAGAGACCCAGTACTTC. Translated, it gives CASSLAGVGQETQYF.